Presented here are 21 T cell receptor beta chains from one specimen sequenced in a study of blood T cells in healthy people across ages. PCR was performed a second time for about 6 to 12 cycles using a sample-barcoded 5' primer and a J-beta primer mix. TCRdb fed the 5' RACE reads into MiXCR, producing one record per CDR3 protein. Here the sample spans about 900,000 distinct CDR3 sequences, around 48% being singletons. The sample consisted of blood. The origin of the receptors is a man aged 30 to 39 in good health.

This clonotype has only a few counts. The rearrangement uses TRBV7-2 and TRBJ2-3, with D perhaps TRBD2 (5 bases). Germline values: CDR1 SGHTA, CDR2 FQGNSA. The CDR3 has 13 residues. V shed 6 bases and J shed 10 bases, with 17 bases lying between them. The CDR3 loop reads CASRPGVAVPQYF. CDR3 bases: TGTGCCAGCAGGCCCGGGGTAGCCGTGCCGCAGTATTTT.

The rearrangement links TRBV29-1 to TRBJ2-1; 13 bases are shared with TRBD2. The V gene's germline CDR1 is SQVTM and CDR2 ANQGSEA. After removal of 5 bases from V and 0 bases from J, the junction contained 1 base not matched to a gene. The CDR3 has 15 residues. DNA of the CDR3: TGCAGCGTTAGGACTAGCGGGAGCTCCTACAATGAGCAGTTCTTC. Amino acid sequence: CSVRTSGSSYNEQFF.

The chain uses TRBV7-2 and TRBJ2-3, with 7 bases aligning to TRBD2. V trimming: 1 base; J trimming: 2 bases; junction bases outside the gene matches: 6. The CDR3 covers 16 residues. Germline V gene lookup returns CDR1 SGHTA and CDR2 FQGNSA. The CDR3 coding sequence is TGTGCCAGCAGCTTAGGGGGGGGGACCCACACAGATACGCAGTATTTT. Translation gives CASSLGGGTHTDTQYF.

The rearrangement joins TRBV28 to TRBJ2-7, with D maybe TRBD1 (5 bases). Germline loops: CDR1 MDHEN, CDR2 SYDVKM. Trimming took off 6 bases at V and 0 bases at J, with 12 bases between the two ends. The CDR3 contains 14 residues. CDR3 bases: TGTGCCAGCAGCCCTGTAGGGGACTCCTACGAGCAGTACTTC. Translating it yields CASSPVGDSYEQYF. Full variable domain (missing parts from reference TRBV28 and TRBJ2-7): DVKVTQSSRYLVKRTGEKVFLECVQDMDHENMFWYRQDPGLGLRLIYFSYDVKMKEKGDIPEGYSVSREKKERFSLILESASTNQTSMYLCASSPVGDSYEQYFGPGTRLTVT.

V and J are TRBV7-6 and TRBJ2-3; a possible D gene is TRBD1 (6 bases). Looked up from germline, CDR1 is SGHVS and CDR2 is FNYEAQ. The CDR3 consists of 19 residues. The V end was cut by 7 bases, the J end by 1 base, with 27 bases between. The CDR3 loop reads CASNPNYPPGTTCTDTQYF. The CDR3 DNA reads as TGTGCCAGCAACCCGAACTACCCACCAGGGACAACTTGCACAGATACGCAGTATTTT.

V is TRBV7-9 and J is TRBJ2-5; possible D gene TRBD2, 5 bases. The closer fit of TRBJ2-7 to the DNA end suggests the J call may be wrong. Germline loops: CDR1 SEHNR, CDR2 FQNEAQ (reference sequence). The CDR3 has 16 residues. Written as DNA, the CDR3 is TGTGCCAGCAGCTTTGTGTTAAGCGGATCGACCTACGAGCAGTACTTC. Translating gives CASSFVLSGSTYEQYF.

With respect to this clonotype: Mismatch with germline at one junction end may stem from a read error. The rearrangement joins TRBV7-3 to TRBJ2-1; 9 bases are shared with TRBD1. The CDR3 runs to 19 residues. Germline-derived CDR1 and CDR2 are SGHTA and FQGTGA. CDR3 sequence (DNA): TGTGCCAGCAGCCTAACCGGGACAGGGTTAGTTCGGGGGTTGGATGAGCAGTTCTTC. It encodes CASSLTGTGLVRGLDEQFF.

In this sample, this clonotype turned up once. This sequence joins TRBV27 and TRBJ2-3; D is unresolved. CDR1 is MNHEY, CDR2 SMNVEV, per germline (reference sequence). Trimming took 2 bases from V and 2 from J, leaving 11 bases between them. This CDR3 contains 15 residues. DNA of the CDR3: TGTGCCAGCAGTTTAGGCACACGAAACACAGATACGCAGTATTTT. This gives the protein CASSLGTRNTDTQYF.

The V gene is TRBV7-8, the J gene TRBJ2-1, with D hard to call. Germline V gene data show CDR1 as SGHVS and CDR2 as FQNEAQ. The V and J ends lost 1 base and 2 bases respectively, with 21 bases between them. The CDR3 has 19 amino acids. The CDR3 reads CASSLGRSGIQTPYNEQFF. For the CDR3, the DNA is TGTGCCAGCAGCTTAGGAAGGAGTGGTATCCAAACCCCCTACAATGAGCAGTTCTTC.

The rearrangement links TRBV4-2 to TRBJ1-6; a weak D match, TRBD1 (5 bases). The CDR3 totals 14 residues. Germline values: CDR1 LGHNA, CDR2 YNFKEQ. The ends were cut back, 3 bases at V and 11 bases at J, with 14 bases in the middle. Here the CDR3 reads CASSHPRQKAPLHF. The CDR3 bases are TGTGCCAGCAGCCACCCACGACAGAAAGCACCCCTCCACTTT.

The CDR3 region is CASSLNPGQGGNEQYF. The CDR3 DNA is TGTGCCAGCAGCTTAAACCCGGGACAGGGGGGGAATGAGCAGTACTTC. The chain uses TRBV7-8 and TRBJ2-7, with 11 bases fitting TRBD1. Trimming removed 2 bases from V and 7 bases from J; junction bases left unmatched: 10. The CDR3 has 16 amino acids. The germline CDR1 and CDR2 sequences are SGHVS and FQNEAQ. The complete variable domain, with remaining parts taken from reference TRBV7-8 and TRBJ2-7, reads GAGVSQSPRYKVAKRGQDVALRCDPISGHVSLFWYQQALGQGPEFLTYFQNEAQLDKSGLPSDRFFAERPEGSVSTLKIQRTQQEDSAVYLCASSLNPGQGGNEQYFGPGTRLTVT.

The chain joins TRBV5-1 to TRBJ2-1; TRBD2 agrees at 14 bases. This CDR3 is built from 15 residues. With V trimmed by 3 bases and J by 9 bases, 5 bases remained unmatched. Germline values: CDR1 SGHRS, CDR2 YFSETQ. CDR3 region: CASSSTSGGAGEQFF. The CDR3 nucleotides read TGCGCCAGCAGCTCGACTAGCGGGGGGGCCGGTGAGCAGTTCTTC.

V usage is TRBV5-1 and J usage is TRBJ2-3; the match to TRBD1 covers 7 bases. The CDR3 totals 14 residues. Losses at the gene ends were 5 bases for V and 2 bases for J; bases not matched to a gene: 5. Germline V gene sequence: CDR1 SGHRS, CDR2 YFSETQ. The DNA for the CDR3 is TGCGCCAGCAGGACAGGGTGGAACACAGATACGCAGTATTTT. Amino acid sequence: CASRTGWNTDTQYF.

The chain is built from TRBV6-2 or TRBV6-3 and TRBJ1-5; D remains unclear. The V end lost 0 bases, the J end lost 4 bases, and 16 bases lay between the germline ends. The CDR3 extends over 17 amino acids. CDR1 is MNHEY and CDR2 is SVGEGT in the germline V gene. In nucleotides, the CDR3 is TGTGCCAGCAGTTACTCTTCGGTGGCAGAGCGAAATCAGCCCCAGCATTTT. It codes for CASSYSSVAERNQPQHF.

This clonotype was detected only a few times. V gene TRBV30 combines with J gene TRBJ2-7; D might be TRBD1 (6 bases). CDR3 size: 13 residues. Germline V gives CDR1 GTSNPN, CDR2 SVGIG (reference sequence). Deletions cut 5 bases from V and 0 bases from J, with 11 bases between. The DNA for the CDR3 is TGTGCCTGGGCAACAGGGAGCTCCTACGAGCAGTACTTC. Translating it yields CAWATGSSYEQYF.

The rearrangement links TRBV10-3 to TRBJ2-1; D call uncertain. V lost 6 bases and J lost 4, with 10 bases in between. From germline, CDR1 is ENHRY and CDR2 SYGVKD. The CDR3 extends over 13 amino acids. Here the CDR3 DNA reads TGTGCCATCAGCTCCCAACAGTACAATGAGCAGTTCTTC. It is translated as CAISSQQYNEQFF.

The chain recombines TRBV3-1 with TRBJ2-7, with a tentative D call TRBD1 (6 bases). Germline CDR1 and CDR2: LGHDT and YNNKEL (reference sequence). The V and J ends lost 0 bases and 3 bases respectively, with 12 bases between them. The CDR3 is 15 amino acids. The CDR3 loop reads CASSQDPQGGYEQYF. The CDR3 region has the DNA TGTGCCAGCAGCCAAGATCCACAGGGTGGCTACGAGCAGTACTTC.

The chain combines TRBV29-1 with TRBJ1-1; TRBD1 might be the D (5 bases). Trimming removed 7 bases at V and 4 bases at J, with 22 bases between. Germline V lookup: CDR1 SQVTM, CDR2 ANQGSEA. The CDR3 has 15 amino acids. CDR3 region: CSGLDRGGTRTEAFF. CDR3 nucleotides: TGCAGCGGCCTTGATCGTGGGGGTACGCGCACTGAAGCTTTCTTT.

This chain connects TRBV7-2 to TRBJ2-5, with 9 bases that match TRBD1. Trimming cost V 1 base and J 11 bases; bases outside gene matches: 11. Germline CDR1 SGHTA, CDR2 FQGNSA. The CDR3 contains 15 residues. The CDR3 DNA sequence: TGTGCCAGCAGCTTAGTCGGGACAGGGCGGGATGAGCAGTACTTC. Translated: CASSLVGTGRDEQYF.

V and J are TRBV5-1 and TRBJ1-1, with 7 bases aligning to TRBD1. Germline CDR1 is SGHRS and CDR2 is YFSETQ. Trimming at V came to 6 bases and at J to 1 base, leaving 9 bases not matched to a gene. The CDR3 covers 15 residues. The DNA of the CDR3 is TGCGCCAGCAACGAGGGGGCAGGGCCGAACACTGAAGCTTTCTTT. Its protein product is CASNEGAGPNTEAFF.

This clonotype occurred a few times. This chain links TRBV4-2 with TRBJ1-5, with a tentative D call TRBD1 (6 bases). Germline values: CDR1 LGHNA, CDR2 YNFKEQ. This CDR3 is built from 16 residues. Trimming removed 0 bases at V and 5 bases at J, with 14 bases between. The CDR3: CASSQDSVGGYQPQHF. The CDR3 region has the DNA TGTGCCAGCAGCCAAGATTCGGTAGGGGGGTATCAGCCCCAGCATTTT.